The 23 T cell receptor beta chains below all came from one sample that was sequenced in a study of cytotoxic CD8 clonotypes in ibrutinib-treated CLL. Libraries were prepared by immunoSEQ multiplex PCR; TCRdb keeps only in-frame clonotypes and omits some of them. The sample contains about 140,000 clones, 80% of which appear only once. This specimen consisted of PBMCs, obtained after 36 months of ibrutinib treatment. All receptors derive from a human donor with chronic lymphocytic leukemia.

The J gene is TRBJ1-4, the V gene TRBV11-2; the D is unclear. This CDR3 spans 14 amino acids. The germline gives CDR1 SGHAT, CDR2 FQNNGV. Deletions cut 3 bases from V and 0 bases from J, with 5 bases between. CDR3 amino acids: CASSFVATNEKLFF. CDR3 nucleotide sequence: TGTGCCAGCAGCTTCGTTGCAACTAATGAAAAACTGTTTTTT.

This chain connects TRBV5-1 to TRBJ1-2; TRBD1 aligns across 9 bases. The CDR3 totals 14 residues. The germline gives CDR1 SGHRS, CDR2 YFSETQ. V gave up 1 base and J gave up 6 bases; unmatched junction bases: 4. The CDR3 bases are TGCGCCAGCAGCTTGAACAGGGGGCTGGATGGCTACACCTTC. It translates to CASSLNRGLDGYTF.

V and J are TRBV5-1 and TRBJ2-3, with a tentative D call TRBD1 (6 bases). Between the trimmed V and J ends, which lost 4 bases and 4 bases, there was a span of 16 bases. Germline V gives CDR1 SGHRS, CDR2 YFSETQ. The CDR3 has 15 residues. The CDR3 DNA reads as TGCGCCAGCAGCCTGAGGGACATGAGGGCAGATACGCAGTATTTT. Protein: CASSLRDMRADTQYF.

CDR3 loop: CASSESRWTSFDGETQYF. DNA of the CDR3: TGTGCCAGCAGTGAATCTCGATGGACTAGCTTCGATGGAGAGACCCAGTACTTC. V is TRBV2 and J is TRBJ2-5; TRBD2 matches 8 bases. After removal of 2 bases from V and 4 bases from J, the junction contained 15 bases not matched to a gene. This CDR3 comprises 18 residues. CDR1 is SNHLY, CDR2 FYNNEI, per germline.

V and J are TRBV9 and TRBJ1-2, with D perhaps matching TRBD1 (6 bases). CDR1 SGDLS and CDR2 YYNGEE come from the germline V gene. The length of the CDR3 is 16 residues. Deletions cut 4 bases from V and 6 bases from J, with 22 bases between. This CDR3 is CASSQNHKSGDHGYTF. CDR3 nucleotide sequence: TGTGCCAGCAGCCAGAACCATAAATCAGGGGACCATGGCTACACCTTC.

The V gene is TRBV27, the J gene TRBJ2-2; 12 nucleotides align to TRBD2. With 4 bases clipped from V and 4 bases from J, the junction kept 10 bases outside the gene matches. The CDR3 totals 18 residues. The V gene's germline CDR1 is MNHEY and CDR2 SMNVEV (reference sequence). The CDR3 loop reads CASSSRLAGVQGTGELFF. CDR3 coding DNA: TGTGCCAGCAGTTCCCGACTAGCGGGGGTGCAGGGCACCGGGGAGCTGTTTTTT.

CDR3 coding DNA: TGTGCCAGCAGTGGAACCGGGACTAGGTTATTCTTC. Amino acids: CASSGTGTRLFF. This rearrangement joins TRBV27 to TRBJ2-1, with 8 bases identical to TRBD2. The CDR3 contains 12 residues. CDR1 MNHEY and CDR2 SMNVEV come from the germline V gene (reference sequence). V trimming: 5 bases; J trimming: 16 bases; junction bases outside the gene matches: 10.

This clone has just one count. This chain links TRBV30 with TRBJ2-5; TRBD2 might be the D (6 bases). V shed 2 bases and J shed 4 bases, with 17 bases lying between them. Germline CDR1 and CDR2: GTSNPN and SVGIG (reference sequence). The CDR3 length is 15 residues. The CDR3 DNA sequence: TGTGCCTGGAGTACCGGGACTTTCCGGGGAGAGACCCAGTACTTC. Encoded protein: CAWSTGTFRGETQYF.

This clone was picked up one time. The CDR3 is CAWSEGARGGYTF. CDR3 sequence (DNA): TGTGCCTGGAGCGAAGGGGCCCGAGGTGGCTACACCTTC. V and J are TRBV30 and TRBJ1-2; possible D gene TRBD1, 5 bases. The CDR3 is 13 amino acids. Germline CDR1 GTSNPN, CDR2 SVGIG (reference sequence). Trimming pared 3 bases from V and 7 bases from J, leaving 15 bases between.

The rearrangement joins TRBV29-1 to TRBJ1-4; 7 bases are shared with TRBD1. J lost 4 bases, V lost 1 base, and 3 bases had no gene match. Per the germline V gene, CDR1 is SQVTM and CDR2 is ANQGSEA. The CDR3 is made up of 14 amino acids. The CDR3 DNA is TGCAGCGTTGAAGGGGGGACAGTTAATGAAAAACTGTTTTTT. Amino acid sequence: CSVEGGTVNEKLFF.

The chain has TRBV15 and TRBJ1-4, with D unresolved. The CDR3 runs to 17 residues. From germline, CDR1 is LNHNV and CDR2 YYDKDF (reference sequence). Trimming removed 3 bases from V and 3 bases from J, with 17 bases in between. CDR3 nucleotide sequence: TGTGCCACCAGCAGCCACCTTCGCGGGCGTGCTAATGAAAAACTGTTTTTT. Residues: CATSSHLRGRANEKLFF.

The V and J genes are TRBV2 and TRBJ2-1; 8 bases match TRBD2. Germline V gene lookup returns CDR1 SNHLY and CDR2 FYNNEI. V shed 8 bases, J shed 4 bases, and the junction held 10 bases outside the gene matches. The CDR3 is 15 residues long. The CDR3 bases are TGTGCCAGCGCCTCGGGGGGGTCGTTTTACAATGAGCAGTTCTTC. Its translation is CASASGGSFYNEQFF.

The CDR3 spells CASSTGLGQPQHF. In DNA form, the CDR3 reads TGTGCCAGCAGTACAGGATTAGGTCAGCCCCAGCATTTT. This rearrangement joins TRBV28 to TRBJ1-5, with TRBD1 as a possible D gene (5 bases). Deletions cut 5 bases from V and 6 bases from J, with 11 bases between. Per germline, CDR1 MDHEN and CDR2 SYDVKM. The CDR3 has 13 amino acids.

The CDR3 nucleotides are TGTGCCAGCAGTGGGGACATAGCAGAGACCCAGTACTTC. Encoded protein: CASSGDIAETQYF. The J gene is TRBJ2-5, the V gene TRBV28, with D possibly matching TRBD1 (6 bases). V was clipped by 5 bases and J by 4 bases, with 11 bases between them. Germline V lookup: CDR1 MDHEN, CDR2 SYDVKM. The CDR3 loop spans 13 amino acids.

J is TRBJ2-2 and V is TRBV19; D may be TRBD1 (6 bases). Between the trimmed V and J ends, which lost 6 bases and 3 bases, there was a span of 17 bases. The CDR3 contains 16 residues. The germline CDR1 and CDR2 sequences are LNHDA and SQIVND (reference sequence). The DNA of the CDR3 is TGTGCCAGTAGGGGAGATCACAGGGCGGACACCGGGGAGCTGTTTTTT. Protein sequence: CASRGDHRADTGELFF.

This clone has at least ten counts. One junction end disagrees with the germline gene, perhaps due to a read error. The genes are TRBV10-3 and TRBJ2-1; 9 nucleotides align to TRBD1. This CDR3 region has 13 residues. CDR1 ENHRY and CDR2 SYGVKD come from the germline V gene. CDR3 residues: CASTGTGYSEQFF. The CDR3 bases are TGTGCCTCGACCGGGACAGGGTACAGTGAGCAGTTCTTC.

The genes are TRBV27 and TRBJ1-2, with 9 bases matching TRBD1. This CDR3 has 15 amino acids. Germline loops: CDR1 MNHEY, CDR2 SMNVEV (reference sequence). Unmatched junction bases numbered 4, after V lost 1 base and J lost 4 bases. CDR3 sequence (DNA): TGTGCCAGCAGTTTATTTGGGACAGGGCTCTATGGCTACACCTTC. Its protein product is CASSLFGTGLYGYTF.

The chain is built from TRBV30 and TRBJ1-5; D not resolved. Germline assignment: CDR1 GTSNPN and CDR2 SVGIG (reference sequence). The CDR3 totals 14 residues. Between the trimmed V and J ends, which lost 0 bases and 7 bases, there was a span of 13 bases. The CDR3 is CAWSVLAEEQPQHF. The CDR3 region has the DNA TGTGCCTGGAGTGTATTAGCGGAGGAGCAGCCCCAGCATTTT.

V gene TRBV4-2 combines with J gene TRBJ2-7; D is uncertain. V dropped 1 base and J dropped 6 bases, with 4 bases sitting between them. CDR3 size: 11 residues. Germline values: CDR1 LGHNA, CDR2 YNFKEQ. In DNA form, the CDR3 reads TGTGCCAGCAGCCAAGGCGCCGAGCAGTACTTC. It yields the protein CASSQGAEQYF.

This chain connects TRBV28 to TRBJ2-1; D might be TRBD1 (5 bases). V lost 7 bases to trimming and J lost 9 bases, with 16 bases between them. CDR3 length: 13 residues. CDR1 MDHEN and CDR2 SYDVKM come from the germline V gene. The CDR3 here is CASIRRQTGEQFF. The CDR3 DNA reads as TGTGCCAGCATTAGAAGACAGACGGGTGAGCAGTTCTTC.

The chain carries TRBV18 and TRBJ1-1; 10 nucleotides line up with TRBD1. CDR3 size: 16 residues. The germline gives CDR1 KGHSH, CDR2 LQKENI. V shed 6 bases, J shed 0 bases, and the junction held 7 bases outside the gene matches. Here the CDR3 DNA reads TGTGCCAGCTCGCCGGGACAGGGGACTTTGAACACTGAAGCTTTCTTT. Its translation: CASSPGQGTLNTEAFF.

This clone was seen a single time. The gene calls are TRBV18 and TRBJ1-3; D unresolved. CDR1 is KGHSH and CDR2 is LQKENI in the germline V gene. Between the trimmed V and J ends, which lost 6 bases and 0 bases, there was a span of 15 bases. CDR3 length: 16 residues. The CDR3, as DNA: TGTGCCAGCTCGCACGACGGATTCCTCTCTGGAAACACCATATATTTT. Its translation is CASSHDGFLSGNTIYF. Full variable domain (rest looked up from reference TRBV18 and TRBJ1-3): NAGVMQNPRHLVRRRGQEARLRCSPMKGHSHVYWYRQLPEEGLKFMVYLQKENIIDESGMPKERFSAEFPKEGPSILRIQQVVRGDSAAYFCASSHDGFLSGNTIYFGEGSWLTVV.

V is TRBV28 and J is TRBJ2-7; D is uncertain. The CDR3 is 12 amino acids. Trimming pared 1 base from V and 7 bases from J, leaving 8 bases between. Germline loops: CDR1 MDHEN, CDR2 SYDVKM. CDR3 region: CASSLLPWEQYF. The CDR3 DNA follows: TGTGCCAGCAGTTTATTGCCGTGGGAGCAGTACTTC.